This record concerns one T cell receptor beta chain sequence. This clone was observed a handful of times. Its antigen is currently not known. Per-base quality was not reported, and no clone a single base away is much larger than it. From the germline V gene, CDR1 is SNHLY and CDR2 is FYNNEI. The CDR3 holds 14 amino acids from the cysteine to the phenylalanine. Solely the CDR3 DNA is kept, with 42 bases framed from the first base. The trim is 2 bases for V and 5 bases for J, with a gap of 12 bases between the germline ends. The library was made by the immunoSEQ multiplex PCR assay. TCRdb retrieved this table from immuneACCESS and kept in-frame rearrangements only. Not all clones are present; in checked studies, unresolved V genes account for under half, and no reason is known for the remainder. For this sample there are some 13,000 clones; over 65% appear just once. 16% of the sample is taken by the ten largest.

Because repertoires were sampled repeatedly during chemoradiotherapy, clonal expansion in the tumor microenvironment could be followed. The data stem from a study of chemoradiotherapy in HPV16-positive cancers (dated by TCRdb to between 2021 and 2024). With respect to the entire study: Candidate HPV-specific T-cell clones and common TCR motifs were defined by functional T-cell assays performed on cells from two HPV16-positive patients. The study asked whether T-cell immunity to the HPV oncoproteins E6 and E7 changes during chemoradiotherapy and whether this immunity affects survival. Next, the candidate HPV-specific TCRs and motifs were followed in TCR repertoires from approximately 82 patients with HPV-related cancers. Study-wide conclusions, independent of this receptor: Among HPV16-positive patients, expansion of HPV-responsive T cells during chemoradiotherapy was associated with better recurrence-free survival. Expansion of candidate HPV-specific clones and E7-related TCR motifs was observed in the tumor microenvironment during treatment, whereas no such expansion was observed for non-HPV-specific T cells. The functional definition of HPV-specific T cells was derived from only two HPV16-positive patients, and the survival association was reported for HPV16-positive patients.

Sampling was carried out from a patient who underwent chemoradiotherapy. The chain is made from TRBV2 and TRBJ1-2, and perhaps TRBD1 as D gene, on 5 matching bases. The TCR was taken from a human donor with HPV-associated anogenital cancer. The CDR3 amino acid sequence is: CASSELGPLYGYTF. The DNA sequence is TGTGCCAGCAGTGAATTGGGACCGCTATATGGCTACACCTTC.